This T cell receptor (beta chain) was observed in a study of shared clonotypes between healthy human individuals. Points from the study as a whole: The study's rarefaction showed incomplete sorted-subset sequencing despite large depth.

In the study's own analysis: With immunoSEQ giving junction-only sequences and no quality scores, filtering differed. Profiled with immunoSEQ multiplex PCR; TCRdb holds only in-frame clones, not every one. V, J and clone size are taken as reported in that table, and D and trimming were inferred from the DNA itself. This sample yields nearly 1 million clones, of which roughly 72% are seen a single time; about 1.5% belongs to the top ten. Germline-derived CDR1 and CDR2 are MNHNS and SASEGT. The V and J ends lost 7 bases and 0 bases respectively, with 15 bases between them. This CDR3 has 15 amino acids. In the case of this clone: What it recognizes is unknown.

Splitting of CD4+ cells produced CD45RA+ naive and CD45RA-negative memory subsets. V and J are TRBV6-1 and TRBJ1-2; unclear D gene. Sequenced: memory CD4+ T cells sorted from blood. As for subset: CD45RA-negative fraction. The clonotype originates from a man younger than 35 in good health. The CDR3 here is CASTVTFLANYGYTF. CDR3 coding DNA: TGTGCCAGCACCGTGACTTTTCTAGCTAACTATGGCTACACCTTC.